The 10 T cell receptor beta chains below all came from one sample that was sequenced in a study of T cell responses to AZD1222 COVID-19 vaccine. Using immunoSEQ multiplex PCR, the repertoire was profiled, and TCRdb retains in-frame clones only, with some absent. In the table there are tens of thousands of clones, 80% to 90% of which are singletons. Sequenced material: peripheral blood, taken on day 0 of AZD1222 vaccination. All receptors derive from an adult in good health.

The V and J genes are TRBV7-9 and TRBJ2-1; TRBD1 matches at 12 bases. The CDR3 loop spans 15 amino acids. Germline V gives CDR1 SEHNR, CDR2 FQNEAQ (reference sequence). Germline trimming cut 2 bases from V and 8 bases from J; bases unmatched to any gene: 4. In DNA, the CDR3 is TGTGCCAGCAGCTTAAGGGACAGGGGGCCTTATGAGCAGTTCTTC. Encoded protein: CASSLRDRGPYEQFF.

This clone was recorded only once. The J gene is TRBJ2-1, the V gene TRBV2, with a possible D match to TRBD2 (6 bases). Germline values: CDR1 SNHLY, CDR2 FYNNEI. CDR3 length: 15 residues. Deletions cut 6 bases from V and 7 bases from J, with 19 bases between. The CDR3 here is CASSPTGLPGNEQFF. The CDR3 DNA follows: TGTGCCAGCAGCCCCACGGGACTCCCAGGGAATGAGCAGTTCTTC.

This clone was counted once. This chain uses TRBV11-2 with TRBJ2-1; 14 bases agree with TRBD2. Germline CDR1 SGHAT, CDR2 FQNNGV. Trimming removed 6 bases from V and 0 bases from J; junction bases left unmatched: 7. CDR3 length: 18 amino acids. The CDR3 loop reads CASRRLAGGPSSYNEQFF. CDR3 bases: TGTGCCAGCAGAAGACTAGCGGGAGGGCCGAGCTCCTACAATGAGCAGTTCTTC.

This clone occurred once. The V call is TRBV19, the J call TRBJ2-3; 9 bases agree with TRBD2. The CDR3 extends over 16 amino acids. Germline V gene sequence: CDR1 LNHDA, CDR2 SQIVND (reference sequence). The V gene end was trimmed by 5 bases and the J gene end by 7 bases; junction bases not matched to a gene: 13. The CDR3 DNA is TGTGCCAGTAGTCTTACTAGCGGGCCGCGCCCTTATACGCAGTATTTT. It translates to CASSLTSGPRPYTQYF.

This sequence joins TRBV12-3 or TRBV12-4 and TRBJ2-5, with D possibly being TRBD2 (6 bases). The CDR3 contains 12 residues. Trimming stripped 8 bases from V and 3 bases from J, with 10 bases between. CDR3 residues: CASGGGKETQYF. CDR3 coding DNA: TGTGCCAGCGGAGGCGGGAAAGAGACCCAGTACTTC.

V gene TRBV11-3 combines with J gene TRBJ1-1, with 8 positions matching TRBD1. The germline CDR1 and CDR2 sequences are SGHNT and YENEEA. There are 16 residues in the CDR3. Trimming at V came to 4 bases and at J to 5 bases, leaving 12 bases not matched to a gene. This CDR3 is CASSSGQGTTRTEAFF. In DNA, the CDR3 is TGTGCCAGCAGCTCCGGACAGGGAACCACAAGGACTGAAGCTTTCTTT.

The chain recombines TRBV5-1 with TRBJ1-1, with D uncertain. V was cut by 6 bases and J by 0 bases, with 12 bases left in between. Germline V gene data show CDR1 as SGHRS and CDR2 as YFSETQ. The CDR3 runs 14 residues. The CDR3 DNA is TGCGCCAGCACCCTTAATACACTGAACACTGAAGCTTTCTTT. This encodes CASTLNTLNTEAFF.

This clone rates as medium-sized. This chain links TRBV19 with TRBJ2-5; 14 bases fit TRBD2. CDR1 is LNHDA, CDR2 SQIVND, per germline (reference sequence). The CDR3 is 18 amino acids. J was trimmed by 2 bases and V by 5 bases; bases with no gene match: 10. The CDR3 protein is CASSGGLAGVFSQETQYF. The CDR3 DNA reads TGTGCCAGTAGTGGGGGACTAGCGGGAGTTTTTAGTCAAGAGACCCAGTACTTC.

The CDR3 sequence is CASSPRGQLISYSNQPQHF. As DNA, the CDR3 is TGTGCCAGCAGTCCCAGGGGGCAGCTAATATCTTATAGCAATCAGCCCCAGCATTTT. The chain uses TRBV6-4 and TRBJ1-5, with TRBD1 matching over 8 bases. Germline CDR1 and CDR2: MRHNA and SNTAGT. With V trimmed by 5 bases and J by 0 bases, 15 bases remained unmatched. This CDR3 spans 19 amino acids.

CDR3 region: CASSDRGDQPQHF. DNA of the CDR3: TGTGCCAGCAGTGACAGGGGAGATCAGCCCCAGCATTTT. The chain combines TRBV6-1 with TRBJ1-5; D possibly corresponds to TRBD1 (6 bases). The germline V gene encodes CDR1 MNHNS and CDR2 SASEGT. Between the trimmed V and J ends, which lost 3 bases and 5 bases, there was a span of 8 bases. This CDR3 is 13 amino acids long.